This TCR beta chain was recovered during a study of a mutant IDH1 vaccine in newly diagnosed glioma. For the study at large: Treated patients had a mean age of about 37 years and a sex split that was about 62% male and roughly 40% female. Every participant had undergone radiotherapy, temozolomide, or both before, and most underwent both.

Libraries were prepared by immunoSEQ multiplex PCR; TCRdb keeps only in-frame clonotypes and omits some of them. The sample carries 70,000 or so clones, around 80% recorded once. The study's findings and limits: Pseudoprogression seemingly bore no relation to changes in top peripheral T cell clonotypes. Detectable vaccine-induced immune responses arose in around 93% of patients.

This clone turned up a few times. The target antigen is unknown. Time point meaning: baseline, week 1 (first vaccination visit). Treatment of the sample: pre-vaccination baseline after standard-of-care therapy. This CDR3 spans 15 amino acids. The sample in question was peripheral blood mononuclear cells (PBMCs), obtained from a glioma patient treated with radiotherapy, temozolomide or both. This sequence was found in a woman between 18 and 29 years old with glioma. Some clones in this sample may be carry-over from other donors' samples. The chain has TRBV12-1 and TRBJ2-2. TRBV12-1 is an annotated pseudogene. In nucleotides, the CDR3 is TGTGCCAGCAGGCCCGGGACGGAGAACACCGGGGAGCTGTTTTTT. Residues: CASRPGTENTGELFF.